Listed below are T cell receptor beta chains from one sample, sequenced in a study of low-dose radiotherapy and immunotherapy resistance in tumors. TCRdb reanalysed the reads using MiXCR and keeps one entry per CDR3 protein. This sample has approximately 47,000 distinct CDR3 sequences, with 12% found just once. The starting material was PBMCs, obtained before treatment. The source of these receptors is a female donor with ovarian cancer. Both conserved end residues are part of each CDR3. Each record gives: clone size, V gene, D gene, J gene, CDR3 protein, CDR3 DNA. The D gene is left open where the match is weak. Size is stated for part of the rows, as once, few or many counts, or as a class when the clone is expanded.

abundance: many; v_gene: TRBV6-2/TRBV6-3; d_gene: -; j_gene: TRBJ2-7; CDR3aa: CASSYKGGHIYEQYF; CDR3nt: TGTGCCAGCAGTTACAAAGGGGGACACATCTACGAGCAGTACTTC
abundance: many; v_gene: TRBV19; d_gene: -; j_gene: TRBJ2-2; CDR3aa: CASSIAGATGELFF; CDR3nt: TGTGCCAGTAGTATAGCGGGGGCCACCGGGGAGCTGTTTTTT
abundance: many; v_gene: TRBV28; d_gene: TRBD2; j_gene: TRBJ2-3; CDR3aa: CASLTSGRAGYTADTQYF; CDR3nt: TGTGCCAGTCTCACTAGCGGGAGGGCCGGGTATACTGCAGATACGCAGTATTTT
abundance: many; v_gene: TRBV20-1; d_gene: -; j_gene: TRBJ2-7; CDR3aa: CSARPTGLEQYF; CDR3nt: TGCAGTGCTAGGCCAACGGGACTCGAGCAGTACTTC
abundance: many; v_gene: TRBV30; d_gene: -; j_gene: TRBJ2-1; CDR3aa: CAWSAYRENEQFF; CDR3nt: TGTGCCTGGAGTGCCTATAGGGAAAATGAGCAGTTCTTC
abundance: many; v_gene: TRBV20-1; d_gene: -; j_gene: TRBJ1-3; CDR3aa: CSALRTGASGNTIYF; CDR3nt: TGCAGTGCTCTAAGGACGGGGGCTTCCGGAAACACCATATATTTT
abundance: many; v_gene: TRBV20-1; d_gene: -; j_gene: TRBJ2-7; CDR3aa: CSARHPGLSPTEQYF; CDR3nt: TGCAGTGCTAGACACCCGGGCCTAAGTCCAACCGAGCAGTACTTC
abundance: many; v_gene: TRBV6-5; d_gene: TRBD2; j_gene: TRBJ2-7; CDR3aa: CASSYQRGGYEQYF; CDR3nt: TGTGCCAGCAGTTACCAGCGGGGGGGATACGAGCAGTACTTC
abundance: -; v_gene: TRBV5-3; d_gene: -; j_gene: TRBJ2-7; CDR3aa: CASSFGQPAGTYEQYF; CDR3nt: TGTGCCAGCAGCTTCGGACAGCCGGCCGGTACTTACGAGCAGTACTTC
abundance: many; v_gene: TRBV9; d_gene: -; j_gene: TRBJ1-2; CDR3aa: CASSPLLGPYYGYTF; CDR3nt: TGTGCCAGCAGCCCCCTTCTAGGCCCCTACTATGGCTACACCTTC
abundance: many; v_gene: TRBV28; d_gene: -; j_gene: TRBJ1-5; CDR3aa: CASSRQNQPQHF; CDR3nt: TGTGCCAGCAGTCGACAGAATCAGCCCCAGCATTTT
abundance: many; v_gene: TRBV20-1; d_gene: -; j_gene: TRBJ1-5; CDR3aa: CSAQKGTNQPQHF; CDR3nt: TGCAGTGCCCAAAAGGGTACGAATCAGCCCCAGCATTTT
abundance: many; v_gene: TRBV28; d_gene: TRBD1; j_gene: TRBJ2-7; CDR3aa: CASRRTGTDYEQYF; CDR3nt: TGTGCCAGCAGACGGACCGGGACAGACTACGAGCAGTACTTC
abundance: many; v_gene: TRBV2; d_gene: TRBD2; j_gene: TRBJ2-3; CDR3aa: CASSEATSSGTDTQYF; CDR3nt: TGTGCCAGCAGTGAAGCGACTAGCTCTGGCACAGATACGCAGTATTTT
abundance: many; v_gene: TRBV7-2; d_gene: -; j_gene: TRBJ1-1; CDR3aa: CASSLGTGNTEAFF; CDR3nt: TGTGCCAGCAGCTTAGGTACGGGAAACACTGAAGCTTTCTTT
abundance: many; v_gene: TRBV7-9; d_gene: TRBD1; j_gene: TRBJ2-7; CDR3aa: CASSLASFGTGGQEQYF; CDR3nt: TGTGCCAGCAGCTTAGCCTCTTTCGGGACAGGGGGCCAAGAGCAGTACTTC
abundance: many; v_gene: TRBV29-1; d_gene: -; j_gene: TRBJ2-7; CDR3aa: CSASGSGFEQYF; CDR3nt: TGCAGCGCCTCAGGGTCCGGTTTCGAGCAGTACTTC
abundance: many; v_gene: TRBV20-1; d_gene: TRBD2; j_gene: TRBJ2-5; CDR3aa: CSAPTSGGQETQYF; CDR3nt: TGCAGTGCACCTACTAGCGGGGGACAAGAGACCCAGTACTTC
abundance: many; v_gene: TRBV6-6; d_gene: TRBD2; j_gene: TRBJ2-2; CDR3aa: CASSLLSGGTHTGELFF; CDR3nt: TGTGCCAGCAGTTTACTTAGCGGGGGGACTCACACCGGGGAGCTGTTTTTT
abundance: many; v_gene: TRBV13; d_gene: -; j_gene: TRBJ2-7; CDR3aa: CASSESNFSYEQYF; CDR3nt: TGTGCCAGCAGTGAGAGTAACTTCTCCTACGAGCAGTACTTC
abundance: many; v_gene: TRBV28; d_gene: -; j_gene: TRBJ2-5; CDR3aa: CASSPRKGPQETQYF; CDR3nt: TGTGCCAGCAGTCCAAGAAAGGGCCCCCAAGAGACCCAGTACTTC
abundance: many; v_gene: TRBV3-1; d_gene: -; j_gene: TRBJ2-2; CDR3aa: CASSHAAGELFF; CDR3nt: TGTGCCAGCAGCCACGCCGCCGGGGAGCTGTTTTTT
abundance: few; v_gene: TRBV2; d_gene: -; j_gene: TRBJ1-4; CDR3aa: CASSSRWANEKLFF; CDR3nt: TGTGCCAGCAGCTCCAGGTGGGCTAATGAAAAACTGTTTTTT
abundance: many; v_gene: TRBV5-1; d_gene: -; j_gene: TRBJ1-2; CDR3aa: CASKGDGYGYTF; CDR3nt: TGCGCCAGCAAAGGGGACGGCTATGGCTACACCTTC
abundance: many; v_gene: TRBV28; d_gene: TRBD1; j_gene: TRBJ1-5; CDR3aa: CASSRPGTGNLGPQHF; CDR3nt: TGTGCCAGCAGTAGACCCGGGACAGGGAATTTAGGGCCCCAGCATTTT
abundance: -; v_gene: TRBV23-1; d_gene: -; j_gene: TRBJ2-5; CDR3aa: CASIRQYF; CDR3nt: TGCGCCAGCATTAGGCAGTACTTC
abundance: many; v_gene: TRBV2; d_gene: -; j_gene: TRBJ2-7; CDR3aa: CASSGTLYEQYF; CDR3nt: TGTGCCAGCAGCGGGACTCTTTACGAGCAGTACTTC
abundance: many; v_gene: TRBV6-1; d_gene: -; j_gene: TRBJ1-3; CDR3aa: CASRRIDSGNTIYF; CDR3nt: TGTGCCAGCAGAAGGATCGACTCTGGAAACACCATATATTTT
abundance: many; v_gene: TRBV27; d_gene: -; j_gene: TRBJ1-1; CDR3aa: CASMGGLNTEAFF; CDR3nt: TGTGCCAGCATGGGGGGTTTGAACACTGAAGCTTTCTTT
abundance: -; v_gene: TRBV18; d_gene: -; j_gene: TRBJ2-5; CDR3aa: CASSPQRETQYF; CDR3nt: TGTGCCAGCTCACCACAGCGGGAGACCCAGTACTTC
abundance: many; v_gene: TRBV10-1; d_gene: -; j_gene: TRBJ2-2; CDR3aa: CASSERVEAGELFF; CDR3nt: TGCGCCAGCAGTGAGCGTGTGGAGGCCGGGGAGCTGTTTTTT
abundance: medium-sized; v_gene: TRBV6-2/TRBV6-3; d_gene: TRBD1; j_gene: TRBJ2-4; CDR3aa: CAAGDSKNIQYF; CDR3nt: TGTGCCGCCGGGGACAGTAAAAACATTCAGTACTTC
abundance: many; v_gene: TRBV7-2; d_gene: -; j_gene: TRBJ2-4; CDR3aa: CASSGVTKNIQYF; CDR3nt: TGTGCCAGCAGCGGGGTGACCAAAAACATTCAGTACTTC
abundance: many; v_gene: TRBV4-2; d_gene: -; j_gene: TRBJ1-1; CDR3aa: CASSQDLVGETEAFF; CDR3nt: TGTGCCAGCAGCCAAGATCTAGTAGGGGAGACTGAAGCTTTCTTT
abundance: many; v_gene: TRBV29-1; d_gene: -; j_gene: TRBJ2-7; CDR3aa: CSVGQAYEQYF; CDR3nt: TGCAGCGTCGGGCAAGCCTACGAGCAGTACTTC
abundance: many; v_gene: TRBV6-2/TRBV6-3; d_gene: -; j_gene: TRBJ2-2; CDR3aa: CASSYSLATTGELFF; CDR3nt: TGTGCCAGCAGTTACTCCCTAGCCACAACCGGGGAGCTGTTTTTT
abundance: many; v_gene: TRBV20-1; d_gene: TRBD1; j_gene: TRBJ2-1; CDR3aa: CSVDRGLSYNEQFF; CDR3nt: TGCAGTGTCGACAGGGGGCTCTCCTACAATGAGCAGTTCTTC
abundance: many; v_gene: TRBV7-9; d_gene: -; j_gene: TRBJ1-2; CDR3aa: CASSPDNYGYTF; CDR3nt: TGTGCCAGCAGCCCGGATAACTATGGCTACACCTTC
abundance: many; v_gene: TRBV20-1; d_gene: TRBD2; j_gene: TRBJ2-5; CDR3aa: CSARRGGKETQYF; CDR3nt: TGCAGTGCTAGGCGGGGGGGTAAAGAGACCCAGTACTTC
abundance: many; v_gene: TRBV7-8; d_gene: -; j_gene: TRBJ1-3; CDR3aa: CASSGQPTFSGNTIYF; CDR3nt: TGTGCCAGCAGCGGGCAGCCTACGTTCTCTGGAAACACCATATATTTT
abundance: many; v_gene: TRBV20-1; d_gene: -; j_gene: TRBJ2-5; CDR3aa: CSASFGLVGETQYF; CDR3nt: TGCAGTGCTAGTTTTGGGCTAGTAGGAGAGACCCAGTACTTC